Listed below are T cell receptor beta chains from one sample, sequenced in a study of CD8+ T cells in alopecia areata. This table comes from immunoSEQ multiplex PCR, and its TCRdb copy is limited to in-frame clones, with some not included. This sample has more than 110,000 clones; 50% to 65% occur once, and the top ten carry 15%. This material consisted of CD8+ T cells sorted from blood, taken at week 4, from a patient treated with tofacitinib. The source is a human donor with alopecia areata. Each CDR3 is given with its conserved first and last residue. Fields, in order: V gene, clone size, CDR3 length, D gene, J gene, CDR3 DNA, CDR3 protein. The D gene is left open where the match is weak. Rows give clone size only sometimes, using once, few, many, or a class for an expanded clone.

TRBV29-1	NA	14	TRBD1	TRBJ2-1	TGCAGCGCCCCCGGACAGGGGGTGTGGAATGAGCAGTTCTTC	CSAPGQGVWNEQFF
TRBV9	NA	14	TRBD2	TRBJ2-4	TGTGCCAGCAGCTATTCAGTAGCGGGGTCTTATCAGTACTTC	CASSYSVAGSYQYF
TRBV27	NA	12	NA	TRBJ2-1	TGTGCCACCCTTTCTCCCTACAATGAGCAGTTCTTC	CATLSPYNEQFF
TRBV29-1	NA	14	NA	TRBJ1-2	TGCAGCGTTGAAGATCTTGGGTTAGAGTATGGCTACACCTTC	CSVEDLGLEYGYTF
TRBV30	NA	16	NA	TRBJ2-3	TGTGCCTGGAGTCCCCCGGCGCAGGGGAGCGAAGATACGCAGTATTTT	CAWSPPAQGSEDTQYF
TRBV15	NA	13	NA	TRBJ1-1	TGTGCCTATAGTGTCGCCGAGAACACTGAAGCTTTCTTT	CAYSVAENTEAFF
TRBV6-6	NA	13	NA	TRBJ2-7	TGTGCCAGCAGTTACCGCTCATCCTACGAGCAGTACTTC	CASSYRSSYEQYF
TRBV4-3	NA	15	NA	TRBJ1-1	TGCGCCAGCAGCCAAGATCAGGGGCAAGGCACTGAAGCTTTCTTT	CASSQDQGQGTEAFF
TRBV5-1	NA	13	NA	TRBJ2-7	TGCGCCAGCAGCAAGATGGACAGCTACGAGCAGTACTTC	CASSKMDSYEQYF
TRBV7-3	NA	11	NA	TRBJ2-1	TGTGCCAGCTCGGCGGGCAATGAGCAGTTCTTC	CASSAGNEQFF
TRBV4-1	NA	15	NA	TRBJ2-2	TGCGCCAGCAGCCAAGGTGGCTTCAGCCCCGGGGAGCTGTTTTTT	CASSQGGFSPGELFF
TRBV6-5	NA	14	NA	TRBJ1-2	TGTGCCAGCAGTTACTCGGAGGATGTCGATGGCTACACCTTC	CASSYSEDVDGYTF
TRBV5-6	NA	15	TRBD1	TRBJ2-7	TGTGCCAGCAGCTCCCGGACAGGCTGGTCCTACGAGCAGTACTTC	CASSSRTGWSYEQYF
TRBV4-1	NA	15	TRBD1	TRBJ2-3	TGCGCCAGCAGCCGAGACAGGGTAGACACAGATACGCAGTATTTT	CASSRDRVDTDTQYF
TRBV4-1	once	14	TRBD2	TRBJ2-1	TGCGCCAGCAGCGGGACTAGCGGTTACAATGAGCAGTTCTTC	CASSGTSGYNEQFF
TRBV6-6	NA	13	NA	TRBJ1-1	TGTGCCAGCAGTTACACAGGGAACACTGAAGCTTTCTTT	CASSYTGNTEAFF
TRBV7-9	NA	13	TRBD1	TRBJ2-7	TGTGCCAGCAGCCCGGACAGGGGGGGAGAGCAGTACTTC	CASSPDRGGEQYF
TRBV13	NA	16	TRBD2	TRBJ2-3	TGTGCCAGCAGCTTACTCAGCGGGGAGAGCCCAGATACGCAGTATTTT	CASSLLSGESPDTQYF
TRBV6-5	NA	13	NA	TRBJ2-1	TGTGCCAGCAGCCCTGACAGTAACAATGAGCAGTTCTTC	CASSPDSNNEQFF
TRBV6-5	once	16	TRBD1	TRBJ1-1	TGTGCCAGCAGCTACGACAGGGAAACTGTGAACACTGAAGCTTTCTTT	CASSYDRETVNTEAFF
TRBV7-9	NA	11	NA	TRBJ1-1	TGTGCCAGCAGCTGGGGCAGTGAAGCTTTCTTT	CASSWGSEAFF
TRBV4-1	few	15	NA	TRBJ2-7	TGCGCCAGCAGCCAAGATCTGAGCGGAAACTACGAGCAGTACTTC	CASSQDLSGNYEQYF
TRBV6-5	many	15	TRBD1	TRBJ2-7	TGTGCCAGCAGTCGATCCCCGGACAGGGGCTACGAGCAGTACTTC	CASSRSPDRGYEQYF